This entry concerns a single TCR beta chain. Its antigen is currently unknown. Reverse transcribed after extraction, RNA yielded cDNA as the sequencing template. Sequenced by immunoSEQ multiplex PCR; TCRdb stores in-frame clones only, minus some. The sample includes under 250,000 clones, under 75% seen only once; the top ten take roughly 1.5%. Treatment specified: oral pan-JAK inhibitor, 5-10 mg twice daily. The sample comes from a study of CD8+ T cells in alopecia areata. Study context: Treated patients took oral tofacitinib at 5 to 10 mg twice daily. People stayed on tofacitinib for 6 to 18 months, then stopped the drug for 6 months.

Overall study findings and caveats: The study found higher clonality in lesional than normal scalp, especially in alopecia totalis/universalis. Among the 100 top clones, expanded CD8+ clones, like scalp clonality, were significantly decreased by tofacitinib.

The sequences come from CD4+ T cells sorted from blood, collected at week 4, from a patient treated with tofacitinib. This TCR came from a human donor with alopecia areata.

CDR3 sequence (DNA): TGTGCCAGCAGCCAACGGACAGGTTTAAACACTGAAGCTTTCTTT. It encodes CASSQRTGLNTEAFF. The V and J genes are TRBV14 and TRBJ1-1; 7 bases are a match to TRBD1. Germline V gives CDR1 SGHDN, CDR2 FVKESK. The CDR3 consists of 15 residues. J gave up 2 bases and V 2 bases, and 5 bases lay outside the gene matches.